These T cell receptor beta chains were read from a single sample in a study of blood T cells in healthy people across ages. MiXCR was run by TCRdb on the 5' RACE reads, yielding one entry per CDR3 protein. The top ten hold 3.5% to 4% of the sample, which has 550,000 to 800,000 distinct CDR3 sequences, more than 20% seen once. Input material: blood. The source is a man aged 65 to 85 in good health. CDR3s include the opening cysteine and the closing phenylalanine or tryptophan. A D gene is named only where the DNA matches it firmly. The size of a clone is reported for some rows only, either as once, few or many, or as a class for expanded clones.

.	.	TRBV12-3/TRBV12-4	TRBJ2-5	CASSILARETQYF	TGTGCCAGCAGCATCCTAGCGCGGGAGACCCAGTACTTC
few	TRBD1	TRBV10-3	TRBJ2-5	CAISTGAGETQYF	TGTGCCATCTCGACAGGGGCCGGGGAGACCCAGTACTTC
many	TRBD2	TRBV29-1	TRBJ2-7	CSVDDGGLSSYEQYF	TGCAGCGTTGATGATGGGGGACTAAGCTCCTACGAGCAGTACTTC
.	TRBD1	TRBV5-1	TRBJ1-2	CASSSTGGRGDGYTF	TGCGCCAGCAGCTCCACAGGGGGACGAGGTGATGGCTACACCTTC
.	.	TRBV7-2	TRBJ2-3	CASSLDGYTQYF	TGTGCCAGCAGCTTAGACGGTTATACGCAGTATTTT
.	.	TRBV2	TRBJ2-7	CASSEDVYEQYF	TGTGCCAGCAGTGAAGATGTTTACGAGCAGTACTTC
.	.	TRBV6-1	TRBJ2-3	CASSEGPTDTQYF	TGTGCCAGCAGTGAAGGGCCTACAGATACGCAGTATTTT
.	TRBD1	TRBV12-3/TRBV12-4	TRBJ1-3	CASSITGAHSGNTIYF	TGTGCCAGCAGTATAACAGGGGCCCACTCTGGAAACACCATATATTTT
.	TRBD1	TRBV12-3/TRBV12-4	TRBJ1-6	CASSLEGGAVGSPLHF	TGTGCCAGCAGTTTAGAAGGGGGCGCGGTTGGTTCACCCCTCCACTTT
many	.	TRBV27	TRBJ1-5	CASSGHLSNQPQHF	TGTGCCAGCAGCGGACACCTTAGCAATCAGCCCCAGCATTTT
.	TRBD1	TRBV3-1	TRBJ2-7	CASGQAGQGLDEQYF	TGTGCCAGCGGCCAAGCCGGACAGGGGTTGGACGAGCAGTACTTC
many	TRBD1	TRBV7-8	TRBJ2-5	CASSQRTGGAWETQYF	TGTGCCAGCAGCCAACGGACAGGGGGCGCCTGGGAGACCCAGTACTTC
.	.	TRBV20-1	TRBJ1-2	CSARDPGAEDYGYTF	TGCAGTGCTAGAGATCCAGGGGCTGAGGACTATGGCTACACCTTC
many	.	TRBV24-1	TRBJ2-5	CATSDLTADQETQYF	TGTGCCACCAGTGATTTGACAGCCGACCAAGAGACCCAGTACTTC
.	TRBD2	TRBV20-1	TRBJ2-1	CSGSGRYNEQFF	TGCAGTGGTAGCGGGAGGTACAATGAGCAGTTCTTC
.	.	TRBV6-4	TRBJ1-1	CASSEGINTEAFF	TGTGCCAGCAGTGAAGGAATTAACACTGAAGCTTTCTTT
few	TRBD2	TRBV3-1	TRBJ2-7	CASSRGSGRSYEQYF	TGTGCCAGCAGCCGAGGAAGCGGGAGATCCTACGAGCAGTACTTC
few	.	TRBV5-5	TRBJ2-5	CASSLVQGGETQYF	TGTGCCAGCAGCTTAGTCCAGGGTGGGGAGACCCAGTACTTC
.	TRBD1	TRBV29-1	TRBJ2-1	CSAGQGDYNEQFF	TGCAGCGCCGGACAGGGGGACTACAATGAGCAGTTCTTC
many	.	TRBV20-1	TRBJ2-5	CSALQTNQETQYF	TGCAGTGCTCTGCAGACAAATCAAGAGACCCAGTACTTC
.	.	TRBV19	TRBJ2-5	CASSIGWREYQETQYF	TGTGCCAGTAGTATAGGCTGGAGAGAGTACCAAGAGACCCAGTACTTC
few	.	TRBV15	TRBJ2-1	CATSRDTGIGLDEQFF	TGTGCCACCAGCAGAGATACCGGGATAGGGCTCGATGAGCAGTTCTTC
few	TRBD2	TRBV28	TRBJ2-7	CASSPGQGLAGALYEQYF	TGTGCCAGCAGCCCTGGTCAAGGATTAGCGGGAGCCCTCTACGAGCAGTACTTC
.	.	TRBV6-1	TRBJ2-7	CASSEDLDRSYEQYF	TGTGCCAGCAGTGAAGATTTAGACAGATCCTACGAGCAGTACTTC
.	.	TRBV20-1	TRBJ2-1	CSARPRDYNEQFF	TGCAGTGCGCGCCCCAGGGACTACAATGAGCAGTTCTTC
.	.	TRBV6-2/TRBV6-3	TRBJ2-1	CASSYSHSSYNEQFF	TGTGCCAGCAGTTACTCACATTCTTCCTACAATGAGCAGTTCTTC
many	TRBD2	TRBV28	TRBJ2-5	CASSVTSGDQETQYF	TGTGCCAGCAGTGTCACTAGCGGCGACCAAGAGACCCAGTACTTC
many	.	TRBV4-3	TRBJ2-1	CASSQVHRAPWEEAGRGYNEQFF	TGCGCCAGCAGCCAAGTACACAGGGCCCCGTGGGAAGAAGCCGGGAGAGGGTACAATGAGCAGTTCTTC
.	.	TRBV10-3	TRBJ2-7	CAILVNYEQYF	TGTGCCATCTTAGTGAACTACGAGCAGTACTTC
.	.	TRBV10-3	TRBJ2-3	CAISDGPSTDTQYF	TGTGCCATCAGTGATGGACCCAGCACAGATACGCAGTATTTT
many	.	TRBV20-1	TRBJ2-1	CSAPRSGSSGNEQFF	TGCAGTGCTCCACGGAGTGGGAGTAGCGGCAATGAGCAGTTCTTC
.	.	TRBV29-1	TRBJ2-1	CSVAGDWNEQFF	TGCAGCGTTGCAGGGGATTGGAATGAGCAGTTCTTC
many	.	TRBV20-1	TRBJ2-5	CSATGTDEQETQYF	TGCAGTGCTACCGGGACTGACGAACAAGAGACCCAGTACTTC
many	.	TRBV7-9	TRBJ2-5	CASSLSLPETQYF	TGTGCCAGCAGCTTAAGTCTCCCAGAGACCCAGTACTTC
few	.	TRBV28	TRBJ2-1	CASSSQQLSYNEQFF	TGTGCCAGCAGTTCGCAGCAACTCTCCTACAATGAGCAGTTCTTC
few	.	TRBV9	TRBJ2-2	CASSVGGQNTGELFF	TGTGCCAGCAGCGTAGGGGGACAGAACACCGGGGAGCTGTTTTTT
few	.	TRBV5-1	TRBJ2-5	CASSLDPKETQYF	TGCGCCAGCAGCTTGGATCCGAAAGAGACCCAGTACTTC
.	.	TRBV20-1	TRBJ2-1	CSARVRGLPGEQFF	TGCAGTGCTAGAGTGCGGGGCCTACCGGGGGAGCAGTTCTTC